This TCR beta chain was identified during a study of T cell responses to AZD1222 COVID-19 vaccine. Notes on the study in general: Donors were largely white British and mainly female; clonal diversity was possibly underestimated. Repertoire sampling happened only post peak T cell response. Baseline seropositivity characterized only a handful of AZD1222 recipients.

With regard to this clone: Its specificity is not known.

Trimming stripped 0 bases from V and 8 bases from J, with 11 bases between. Germline V CDR1 and CDR2: SGHRS, YFSETQ. The CDR3 has 14 residues. Sequencing used immunoSEQ multiplex PCR; TCRdb keeps in-frame clones, though not all of them. The sample consists of about 98,000 clones, more than 85% of them appearing once. The chain carries TRBV5-1 and TRBJ2-2; weak D call: TRBD2 (6 bases). The clonotype comes from an adult in good health. The specimen comprised peripheral blood, sampled on day 0 of AZD1222 vaccination. This CDR3 is CASSLVASEGELFF. The CDR3 DNA follows: TGCGCCAGCAGCTTGGTGGCTAGCGAGGGGGAGCTGTTTTTT.